A single sample gave rise to the 13 T cell receptor delta chains below, sequenced in a study of γδ T cells in repeated Plasmodium falciparum infection. TCRdb called clones from the multiplex PCR reads again using CATT. The sample shows tens of thousands of delta-chain clones, approximately 1% of them seen only once. Bulk repertoires came from Vgamma9/Vdelta2+ or Vdelta2-negative gammadelta T cells flow-sorted from PBMC. Sequenced material: gamma-delta T cells from blood. The receptors originated from a pool of human donors (malaria-infected and uninfected, not separated).

This clone was detected ten times or more. One base separates it from a far larger clone, so it is likely a read error. Other nucleotide sequences from this sample produce the same CDR3. The chain has TRDV2 and TRDJ1; 7 nucleotides line up with TRDD3. The J gene, not given by TCRdb, was assigned here from a germline match of the nucleotide sequence. Germline V gene sequence: CDR1 GEAIGNYY, CDR2 EKD. The CDR3 covers 19 residues. The CDR3 bases are TGTGCCTGTGACACCGTGGGCAGTGTGGTGGGGGACCACACCGACAAACTCATCTTT. Protein sequence: CACDTVGSVVGDHTDKLIF.

Note on this clone: TCRdb records a much larger clone's protein for this DNA, with a difference at residue 8 that likely arises from a read error; the protein given is the translation of the DNA. The V call is TRDV1, the J call TRDJ1, with 10 nucleotides matching TRDD3. The J gene, not given by TCRdb, was assigned here from a germline match of the nucleotide sequence. Looked up from germline, CDR1 is TSWWSYY and CDR2 is QGS. This CDR3 comprises 22 residues. J gave up 3 bases and V 0 bases, and 22 bases lay outside the gene matches. CDR3 sequence (DNA): TGTGCTCTTGGGGAACTACGCCTCTACATCGGCTGGGGGATAGGGGGACCCGATAAACTCATCTTT. Its translation is CALGELRLYIGWGIGGPDKLIF.

This clone was detected a few times. TCRdb's entry gives the protein of a much larger clone, which mismatches this DNA's translation at residue 7, likely from a read error; the protein reported here is translated from the DNA. The V and J genes are TRAV23/DV6 and TRDJ1, with D possibly TRDD3 on 6 matching bases. TCRdb records no J gene; here it was assigned by comparing the DNA to germline. The CDR3 runs to 13 residues. The germline V and J ends were trimmed by 1 base and 2 bases, with 9 bases remaining between them. Germline V gene lookup returns CDR1 NTAFDY and CDR2 IRPDVSE (reference sequence). In DNA, the CDR3 is TGTGCAGCAAGCTGGTGGGGGACCGATAAACTCATCTTT. It codes for CAASWWGTDKLIF.

This clone appeared a few times. The translation of this DNA and the TCRdb protein of a much larger clone differ at residue 5, probably owing to a read error; the protein shown here is translated from the DNA. The CDR3 reads CALNRRHTWDTRQMFF. The CDR3 DNA follows: TGTGCTCTAAACCGACGGCACACCTGGGACACCCGACAGATGTTTTTC. J is TRDJ3 and V is TRDV1; the D is unclear. The CDR3 extends over 16 amino acids. Germline-derived CDR1 and CDR2 are TSWWSYY and QGS. V was cut by 9 bases and J by 2 bases, with 14 bases left in between.

Many counts were recorded for this clone. This DNA's translation differs at residue 6 from TCRdb's protein, which comes from a much larger clone; a read error is likely, and the protein shown is translated from the DNA. This chain joins TRDV2 and TRDJ1, with D maybe TRDD3 (5 bases). Because TCRdb records no J gene, it was assigned here through a match of the DNA to germline. This CDR3 is 15 amino acids long. From germline, CDR1 is GEAIGNYY and CDR2 EKD. Deletions cut 5 bases from V and 0 bases from J, with 15 bases between. The CDR3 region has the DNA TGTGCCTGTGTGTTAAGCTGGGCCTACACCGATAAACTCATCTTT. It encodes CACVLSWAYTDKLIF.

Turning to this clone: TCRdb's entry gives the protein of a much larger clone, which mismatches this DNA's translation at residue 11, likely from a read error; the protein reported here is translated from the DNA. The chain couples TRDV2 to TRDJ1; 10 bases fit TRDD3. The J gene was not available in TCRdb and was assigned here by matching the DNA to germline segments. Germline values: CDR1 GEAIGNYY, CDR2 EKD. The CDR3 is 17 amino acids. V gave up 0 bases and J gave up 2 bases; unmatched junction bases: 8. The CDR3 DNA follows: TGTGCCTGTGACACCGTAGGACTGGGGGATGCAACCGATAAACTCATCTTT. Its translation is CACDTVGLGDATDKLIF.

This clone was observed a handful of times. TCRdb has a much larger clone's protein, which differs at residue 14 from the translation of this DNA, likely because of a read error; what is shown is the protein translated from the DNA. This chain connects TRDV1 to TRDJ1; 8 nucleotides agree with TRDD2. TCRdb does not report a J gene; here it was assigned by matching the DNA to germline references. This CDR3 contains 20 residues. V shed 3 bases and J 1 base; nucleotides not matched to a gene: 19. CDR1 TSWWSYY and CDR2 QGS come from the germline V gene. The CDR3 DNA is TGTGCTCTTGGGGAGCTCTTCCTACACACCGTGGGGGGGTGCACCGATAAACTCATCTTT. It yields the protein CALGELFLHTVGGCTDKLIF.

This clone was observed a handful of times. This likely reflects a read error, since a far larger clone is one base away. This specimen includes other DNA sequences encoding the same CDR3. The V gene is given as TRDV2, and no J gene call is available. The CDR3 length is 16 residues. CDR1 GEAIGNYY and CDR2 EKD come from the germline V gene. The CDR3 coding sequence is TGTGCCTGTGACGCTCTATATACCTTGTACACCGATAAACTCATCTTC. Translated: CACDALYTLYTDKLIF.

Comment on this clone: This likely stems from a read error, as it lies one base from a far larger clone. The sample contains more than one DNA sequence encoding this CDR3. This chain links TRDV1 with TRDJ1, with 11 bases matching TRDD3. Since TCRdb gives no J gene, matching the DNA to germline was used here to assign it. The trim removed 5 bases at V and 3 bases at J, leaving 29 bases unmatched. Germline V gene lookup returns CDR1 TSWWSYY and CDR2 QGS. This CDR3 region has 23 residues. In DNA, the CDR3 is TGTGCTCTTGGGTACCTTGTACGCTTCGGGAGGTTGGGGGATACGCATTCTTCCGATAAACTCATCTTT. Amino acid sequence: CALGYLVRFGRLGDTHSSDKLIF.

As regards this clone: This probably arose from a read error, given a far larger clone one base away. Other DNA sequences from this sample encode an identical CDR3 as well. No J gene was named, though the V gene is TRDV2; the table's D call, TRDD3, was not checked against the DNA. This CDR3 has 14 amino acids. The germline CDR1 and CDR2 sequences are GEAIGNYY and EKD. The DNA for the CDR3 is TGTGCCTGTGACACCGTACGGGGGCGCGATAAGCTCATCTTT. Protein: CACDTVRGRDKLIF.

Concerning this clone itself: TCRdb's protein, taken from a much larger clone, differs from this DNA's translation at residues 5 and 8, likely owing to a read error; the protein displayed comes from the DNA. The chain combines TRDV1 with TRDJ1; 13 nucleotides match TRDD3. Losses at the gene ends were 4 bases for V and 0 bases for J; bases not matched to a gene: 29. This CDR3 has 25 amino acids. Germline values: CDR1 TSWWSYY, CDR2 QGS. The CDR3 region has the DNA TGTGCTCTTGGGGGATTACCTTCCACAAGGACTGGGGGATACGCGCGCCGACTGTACACCGATAAACTCATCTTT. Its protein is CALGGLPSTRTGGYARRLYTDKLIF.

Comment on this clone: TCRdb attributes to this sequence the protein of a much larger clone, which differs from the DNA translation at residue 10; a read error is likely, and the protein displayed is translated from the DNA. This sequence joins TRDV1 and TRDJ1; 9 bases are shared with TRDD3. Assignment of the J gene here rests on matching the DNA to germline, because TCRdb gives none. The CDR3 spans 18 residues. V dropped 0 bases and J dropped 0; count of bases not matched to a gene: 8. The V gene's germline CDR1 is TSWWSYY and CDR2 QGS. This CDR3 is CALGELYWGTRYTDKLIF. The CDR3 DNA reads TGTGCTCTTGGGGAACTTTACTGGGGGACAAGGTACACCGATAAACTCATCTTT.

Regarding this clone: TCRdb's entry gives the protein of a much larger clone, which mismatches this DNA's translation at residue 4, likely from a read error; the protein reported here is translated from the DNA. This rearrangement joins TRDV1 to TRDJ1, with TRDD3 as a possible D gene (6 bases). TCRdb carries no J gene annotation; the J gene was assigned here by matching the DNA with germline. The CDR3 consists of 15 residues. V lost 9 bases, J lost 0 bases, and 17 bases lay in between. Germline CDR1 is TSWWSYY and CDR2 is QGS. The CDR3 loop is CALVPLGLYTDKLIF. The CDR3 DNA is TGTGCTCTCGTGCCGCTGGGGTTGTACACCGATAAACTCATCTTT.